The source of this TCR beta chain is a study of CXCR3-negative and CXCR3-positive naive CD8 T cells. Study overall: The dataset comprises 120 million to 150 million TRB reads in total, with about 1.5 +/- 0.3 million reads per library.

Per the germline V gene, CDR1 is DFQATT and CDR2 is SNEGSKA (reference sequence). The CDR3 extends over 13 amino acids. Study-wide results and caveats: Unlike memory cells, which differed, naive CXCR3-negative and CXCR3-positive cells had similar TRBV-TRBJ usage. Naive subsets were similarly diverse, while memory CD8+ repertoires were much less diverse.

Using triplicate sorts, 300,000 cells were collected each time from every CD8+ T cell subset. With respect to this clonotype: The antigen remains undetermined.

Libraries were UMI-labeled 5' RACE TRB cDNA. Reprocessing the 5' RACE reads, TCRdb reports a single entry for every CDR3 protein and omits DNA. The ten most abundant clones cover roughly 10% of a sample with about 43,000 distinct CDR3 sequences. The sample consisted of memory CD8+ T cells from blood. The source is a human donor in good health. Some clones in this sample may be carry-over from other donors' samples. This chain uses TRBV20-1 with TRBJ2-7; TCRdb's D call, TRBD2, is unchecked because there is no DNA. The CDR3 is CSATGTYSYEQYF.